Below, one T cell receptor (beta chain) is given with its context. Its cognate antigen is unknown. This entry comes from a study of T-cell reconstitution after alpha-beta-depleted transplantation in children. Overall study findings and caveats: There were reportedly several hundred expanded graft clones from which alpha-beta T cells came about two months after transplant.

Looked up from germline, CDR1 is MNHNS and CDR2 is SASEGT. The CDR3 is 15 residues long. Trimming cost V 5 bases and J 2 bases, with 14 bases left between them. The TCRbeta library incorporated unique molecular identifiers. A single record per CDR3 protein comes from TCRdb applying MiXCR to the PCR reads. The profile covers fewer than 750,000 distinct CDR3 sequences, with around 23% appearing a single time and around 14% taken by the ten largest. The TCR comes from a boy in the first two years of life who had a stem cell transplant for acute myeloid leukemia, so the T cells may come from the graft donor. The specimen was PBMCs, mostly from graft donor cells, collected 360 days after TCRalphabeta/CD19-depleted stem cell transplant. This sequence joins TRBV6-1 and TRBJ2-3; D remains unclear. The CDR3 reads CASSTLGANTDTQYF. CDR3 in DNA: TGTGCCAGCAGTACCCTAGGAGCGAACACAGATACGCAGTATTTT.